These 2 T cell receptor beta chains were all obtained from the same sample, sequenced in a study of blood T cell repertoires in COVID-19. The data were produced by immunoSEQ multiplex PCR, yet TCRdb's version contains in-frame clones alone and is incomplete. The table shows approximately 62,000 clones, with around 89% occurring only once. The sample was peripheral blood. The receptors shown here come from a human donor with active COVID-19. The donor label of this sample is uncertain.

The genes are TRBV18 and TRBJ2-1, with TRBD2 matching over 14 bases. The CDR3 runs 16 residues. V was clipped by 6 bases and J by 7 bases; unmatched bases: 8. The germline gives CDR1 KGHSH, CDR2 LQKENI. CDR3 loop: CASSEGLAGAGNEQFF. In DNA form, the CDR3 reads TGTGCCAGCTCGGAGGGACTAGCGGGGGCAGGGAATGAGCAGTTCTTC.

This chain uses TRBV10-2 with TRBJ2-7; 7 bases are a match to TRBD2. The V gene end was trimmed by 2 bases and the J gene end by 1 base; junction bases not matched to a gene: 2. Germline V gene sequence: CDR1 WSHSY, CDR2 SAAADI. There are 14 residues in the CDR3. The CDR3 DNA is TGCGCCAGCAGTGAGCCGGGGGGATCCTACGAGCAGTACTTC. This sequence encodes CASSEPGGSYEQYF.